Reported below is one T cell receptor (beta chain). Its antigen remains undetermined. One base away there is no much larger clone; base qualities are not given. This sample was included in a study of identical twins (dated by TCRdb to 2016 to 2017). Regarding the study in general: TCR alpha and beta repertoires from monozygotic twins, unrelated adults of various ages and cord blood were deep-sequenced to test whether fetal clonotypes persist. To rule out contamination, replicate twin experiments were performed at different times with different library preparation protocols. Points the paper makes about the study in general: Out-of-frame TCR alpha sequences shared between twins showed an excess of low generation-probability sequences compared with coincidental sharing between unrelated individuals. Excess twin sharing in beta out-of-frame sequences was weaker because fewer shared sequences lowered the signal-to-noise ratio. Invariant T cells such as MAIT and iNKT could partly confound zero-insertion analyses, although diverse VJ usage argued against such confounding for most clonotypes. Fewer insertions were carried by abundant cord blood beta clonotypes; a weaker similar trend was observed in young adult naive repertoires, while no such trend was observed in memory repertoires. Because the same donors could not be followed over many years, the conclusions relied on cross-sectional statistical analysis. Out-of-frame TCR alpha sharing in monozygotic twins was systematically underestimated by recombination models, whereas sharing between unrelated individuals was in agreement with the recombination models.

Every donor in the study was a healthy Caucasian. Three pairs of female monozygotic twins, all aged about 18 to 29 years, were included in the twin cohort. CD4+ and CD8+ T cell populations were isolated with positive isolation kits from Invitrogen. Libraries were constructed by 5' RACE. TCRdb lists the instrument as Illumina HiSeq 2000. Template switching introduced a universal primer binding site; the final cDNA contained a unique molecular identifier, enabling accurate counting of TCR cDNA molecules. First-strand cDNA for TCR alpha and beta chains was synthesized from specific primers in the conserved constant-segment region. To control for contamination, every cDNA library was double barcoded, receiving both a SMART-Mk sample barcode and Illumina barcodes. TruSeq adapter sequences, together with Illumina sample barcodes, were added in two successive PCR steps. The Illumina HiSeq platform was used with custom primers to sequence TCR alpha and beta cDNA libraries. The paper's processing steps were these. MiGEC processed the raw reads to extract unique molecular identifiers, while MiXCR was used to determine the CDR3 positions. For each individual, recombination models were inferred using an EM algorithm with the repgenHMM and IGoR tools. The analysis of shared clonotypes was done with the tcR package in R, with sharing normalized by the product of cloneset sizes. Out-of-frame nonproductive sequences were analyzed to study raw recombination free of thymic and clonal selection effects. TCRdb itself trimmed the public reads at Q25 with fastp, ran MiXCR and retained productive beta chains. A single entry per CDR3 protein holds the most common genes and DNA from its merged rows. TCRdb, not the authors, supplied the V and J calls. This sample holds about 530,000 distinct CDR3 sequences; about 20% were observed only once. The top ten constitute roughly 0.5% of the sample.

These data were also filed under a second study, of yellow fever vaccine responses in identical twins. As that second paper reports: According to the authors, the vaccine-induced T cell response in identical twins seemed to be partly convergent and partly specific to each individual. In identical twins, the study followed T cell clones that responded to the vaccine with precision.

Sequenced material: CD4+ T cells sorted from blood. The clonotype was recovered from a woman younger than 30 in good health.

The CDR3 amino acid sequence is: CSDTAQGHEQFF. The DNA is as follows: TGCAGTGACACAGCACAGGGCCATGAGCAGTTCTTC. The chain is assembled from TRBV20-1 and TRBJ2-1; TRBD1 is a possible D gene, resting on 6 matching bases. From the cysteine up to the phenylalanine, the CDR3 has a length of 12 residues. Only the CDR3 region is kept as DNA, spanning 36 bases read in frame from base 1. For CDR1 and CDR2, the germline V gene (reference sequence) lists DFQATT and SNEGSKA. V loses 7 bases of germline sequence and J loses 8 bases, and the interval between the two ends is 15 bases.